This is a list of T cell receptor beta chains from one sample in a study of blood T cell repertoires in COVID-19. TCRdb's table, derived via immunoSEQ multiplex PCR, lists solely in-frame clones and lacks some. The sample lists around 250,000 clones; about nine tenths were seen once. The material sequenced was PBMCs or T cells enriched from blood (not recorded which). The source is a human donor in a cohort exposed to, infected with or recovered from COVID-19 (not recorded which). The donor label of this sample is uncertain. Both conserved end residues are part of each CDR3. D genes are given only for firm matches. The listing skips clone size in some rows; elsewhere it reads once, few, many or a size class.

clone_size | cdr3_length | j_call | v_call | d_call | cdr3_nt | cdr3_aa
NA | 15 | TRBJ1-2 | TRBV4-1 | NA | TGCGCCAGCAGCCTAAGTAGCGGGGGGAGCCGGGGCTACACCTTC | CASSLSSGGSRGYTF
NA | 16 | TRBJ1-1 | TRBV18 | NA | TGTGCCAGCTCACCAATAATACGGGGGGACTTAACTGAAGCTTTCTTT | CASSPIIRGDLTEAFF
NA | 15 | TRBJ1-1 | TRBV9 | NA | TGTGCCAGCAGCAACCTCGGGACAAGCAACACTGAAGCTTTCTTT | CASSNLGTSNTEAFF
once | 17 | TRBJ1-5 | TRBV12-2 | NA | TGTGCAAGTCGCTTTCTAGATCAATGGAGTTCCAATCAGCCCCAGCATTTT | CASRFLDQWSSNQPQHF
NA | 11 | TRBJ2-1 | TRBV30 | NA | TGTGCCTGGAGCAGGGGAAATGAGCAGTTCTTC | CAWSRGNEQFF
NA | 12 | TRBJ1-2 | TRBV30 | NA | TGTGCCTGGAGTTCGGGGAACTATGGCTACACCTTC | CAWSSGNYGYTF
NA | 13 | TRBJ2-1 | TRBV30 | NA | TGTGCCTGGAACTCCGGGACACTCCATGAGCAGTTCTTC | CAWNSGTLHEQFF
NA | 16 | TRBJ1-1 | TRBV5-1 | TRBD1 | TGCGCCAGCAGCTTGGGGACAGGGGCAGGGCGAACTGAAGCTTTCTTT | CASSLGTGAGRTEAFF
NA | 14 | TRBJ1-1 | TRBV29-1 | TRBD1 | TGCAGCGTTGAAGATGGCAGGGGGTTTACTGAAGCTTTCTTT | CSVEDGRGFTEAFF
NA | 11 | TRBJ1-1 | TRBV20-1 | TRBD1 | TGCAGTGCTAGATCAGGGGGAAAAGCTTTCTTT | CSARSGGKAFF
NA | 14 | TRBJ1-2 | TRBV5-6 | NA | TGTGCCAGCAGCCCTGGCGGGGCGTTCTATGGCTACACCTTC | CASSPGGAFYGYTF
few | 15 | TRBJ1-1 | TRBV18 | TRBD1 | TGTGCCAGCTCACCACGGTCCGACAGGGATACTGAAGCTTTCTTT | CASSPRSDRDTEAFF
NA | 14 | TRBJ2-2 | TRBV19 | TRBD2 | TGTGCCAGTAGTCCGGGGGGGCCCACCGGGGAGCTGTTTTTT | CASSPGGPTGELFF
NA | 16 | TRBJ1-3 | TRBV7-9 | TRBD1 | TGTGCCAGCAGCCCGCGGACAGGGTGGGCTGGAAACACCATATATTTT | CASSPRTGWAGNTIYF
NA | 12 | TRBJ1-5 | TRBV3-1/TRBV3-2 | NA | TGTGCCAGCAGCCAAACGGATCAGCCCCAGCATTTT | CASSQTDQPQHF
NA | 16 | TRBJ2-3 | TRBV11-2 | TRBD1 | TGTGCCAGCAGCTTAGATCGGGACAGAAGCACAGATACGCAGTATTTT | CASSLDRDRSTDTQYF
NA | 14 | TRBJ1-3 | TRBV6-6 | TRBD1 | TGTGCCAGCAAACCGGGACAGAACGAAAACACCATATATTTT | CASKPGQNENTIYF
NA | 13 | TRBJ1-2 | TRBV14 | TRBD1 | TGTGCCAGCAGCCAAGATCGGGCAGGGGGGACCTTCTTC | CASSQDRAGGTFF
NA | 13 | TRBJ2-5 | TRBV18 | NA | TGTGCCAGCTCTCAGAGGACTCAAGAGACCCAGTACTTC | CASSQRTQETQYF
NA | 14 | TRBJ2-5 | TRBV10-3 | NA | TGTGCCATCAGTGAGTTGACAGGCCAAGAGACCCAGTACTTC | CAISELTGQETQYF
NA | 12 | TRBJ2-5 | TRBV18 | NA | TGTGCCAGCTCACCACTTAGCGAGACCCAGTACTTC | CASSPLSETQYF
NA | 15 | TRBJ2-6 | TRBV9 | TRBD1 | TGTGCCAGCTCCGGGACAGACCGTGGGGCCAACGTCCTGACTTTC | CASSGTDRGANVLTF
NA | 16 | TRBJ2-2 | TRBV7-9 | TRBD2 | TGTGCCAGCAGCGCGACTAGCGGGGCAGACACCGGGGAGCTGTTTTTT | CASSATSGADTGELFF
NA | 17 | TRBJ2-3 | TRBV9 | TRBD2 | TGTGCCAGCAGCGATACACTAGCGGGGGCCAGCACAGATACGCAGTATTTT | CASSDTLAGASTDTQYF
NA | 14 | TRBJ2-7 | TRBV7-8 | NA | TGTGCCAGCAGCTTAGACAGGGGAGGCTACGAGCAGTACTTC | CASSLDRGGYEQYF
NA | 12 | TRBJ2-7 | TRBV2 | TRBD2 | TGTGCCAGCACCGGGACTAACTACGAGCAGTACTTC | CASTGTNYEQYF
NA | 14 | TRBJ2-1 | TRBV6-5 | TRBD2 | TGTGCCAGCGGGACTAGCGGGGGCTACAATGAGCAGTTCTTC | CASGTSGGYNEQFF
NA | 15 | TRBJ2-2 | TRBV5-4 | NA | TGTGCCAGCAGCTTGGAAGGGGCGAACACCGGGGAGCTGTTTTTT | CASSLEGANTGELFF
NA | 15 | TRBJ2-7 | TRBV11-2 | TRBD1 | TGTGCCAGCAGCCCAGGGACAGGGGGTCTCTGGGAGCAGTACTTC | CASSPGTGGLWEQYF